This T cell receptor beta chain was identified during a study of blood T cell repertoires in COVID-19. Trimming took off 6 bases at V and 3 bases at J, with 12 bases between the two ends. Germline lookup yields CDR1 MDHEN and CDR2 SYDVKM. The CDR3 consists of 14 residues. The table came from immunoSEQ multiplex PCR; TCRdb's copy has only in-frame clones and leaves some out. The sample has tens of thousands of clones; approximately 80% are singletons. The chain recombines TRBV28 with TRBJ1-5; D gene ambiguous. The specimen was peripheral blood. This clonotype was sampled from a woman in her fifties or sixties with acute or convalescent COVID-19. The CDR3 loop is CASRPGKVNQPQHF. CDR3 bases: TGTGCCAGCAGACCGGGGAAGGTCAATCAGCCCCAGCATTTT. Full variable domain (remainder filled in from reference TRBV28 and TRBJ1-5): DVKVTQSSRYLVKRTGEKVFLECVQDMDHENMFWYRQDPGLGLRLIYFSYDVKMKEKGDIPEGYSVSREKKERFSLILESASTNQTSMYLCASRPGKVNQPQHFGDGTRLSIL.